These T cell receptor beta chains were read from a single sample in a study of early T cells in non-severe SARS-CoV-2 infection. One entry per CDR3 protein results from TCRdb running MiXCR on the 5' RACE reads. The sample lists about 83,000 distinct CDR3 sequences; approximately 13% were seen once. Sequenced material: whole blood. All receptors come from an adult who was a healthcare worker with PCR-confirmed SARS-CoV-2 infection or an uninfected control (not recorded which). CDR3s include the opening cysteine and the closing phenylalanine or tryptophan. The D gene is left open where the match is weak. Size tells how often a clone was seen (once, few, many) or the class of an expanded clone, and some rows leave it out.

>.|few|TRBV30|TRBJ2-3
CAWLTGRNTQYF
TGTGCCTGGTTGACAGGGAGGAATACGCAGTATTTT
>TRBD2|.|TRBV29-1|TRBJ2-1
CSVPPSGGASSYNEQFF
TGCAGCGTCCCGCCTAGCGGGGGGGCGTCGAGCTACAATGAGCAGTTCTTC
>.|few|TRBV29-1|TRBJ2-1
CSVVGDEQFF
TGCAGCGTTGTCGGGGATGAGCAGTTCTTC
>TRBD1|.|TRBV6-2/TRBV6-3|TRBJ2-7
CASQTSGTGYEQYF
TGTGCCAGCCAAACCTCCGGGACAGGCTACGAGCAGTACTTC
>TRBD1|few|TRBV20-1|TRBJ2-1
CSAWTGTGLFHNEQFF
TGCAGTGCTTGGACCGGGACAGGGCTCTTCCACAATGAGCAGTTCTTC
>.|many|TRBV20-1|TRBJ1-6
CSARDVFFNNSPLHF
TGCAGTGCTAGGGACGTATTCTTCAATAATTCACCCCTCCACTTT
>.|.|TRBV20-1|TRBJ2-5
CSARRGPGETQYF
TGCAGTGCTAGGCGAGGGCCGGGAGAGACCCAGTACTTC
>TRBD1|few|TRBV18|TRBJ2-7
CASSGTGYYEQYF
TGTGCCAGCTCCGGGACAGGTTACTACGAGCAGTACTTC
>.|many|TRBV20-1|TRBJ1-6
CSARDFVSNSPLHF
TGCAGTGCTAGAGATTTCGTGAGCAATTCACCCCTCCACTTT
>.|.|TRBV7-2|TRBJ2-7
CASSLRTSSYEQYF
TGTGCCAGCAGCCTTCGAACCAGCTCCTACGAGCAGTACTTC
>.|many|TRBV7-2|TRBJ2-3
CASSLGQTDTQYF
TGTGCCAGCAGCTTAGGGCAGACAGATACGCAGTATTTT
>.|.|TRBV12-3/TRBV12-4|TRBJ1-2
CASTLRGARGYTF
TGTGCCAGCACCCTAAGGGGGGCGCGTGGCTACACCTTC
>TRBD1|many|TRBV12-3/TRBV12-4|TRBJ2-2
CASRPLTGVTDTGELFF
TGTGCCAGCCGCCCTTTGACAGGGGTCACGGACACCGGGGAGCTGTTTTTT
>TRBD1|.|TRBV29-1|TRBJ2-5
CSVEMRQGAETQYF
TGCAGCGTTGAAATGCGACAGGGGGCAGAGACCCAGTACTTC
>.|.|TRBV7-7|TRBJ1-2
CASSLGVGYGYTF
TGTGCTAGCAGCTTAGGGGTAGGGTATGGCTACACCTTC
>.|few|TRBV19|TRBJ2-2
CASSITLGSLNTGELFF
TGTGCCAGTAGTATTACCTTGGGCTCCCTGAACACCGGGGAGCTGTTTTTT
>.|many|TRBV11-2|TRBJ2-3
CASRRGMMDTQYF
TGTGCCAGCAGGAGGGGGATGATGGATACGCAGTATTTT
>.|few|TRBV7-2|TRBJ2-7
CASSFQGREQYF
TGTGCCAGCAGCTTCCAGGGTCGCGAGCAGTACTTC
>.|few|TRBV7-9|TRBJ2-7
CASSLGAHPYEQYF
TGTGCCAGCAGCTTAGGTGCACATCCCTACGAGCAGTACTTC
>.|few|TRBV5-6|TRBJ1-5
CASSNRLAIDQPQHF
TGTGCCAGCAGCAACCGGCTAGCCATCGATCAGCCCCAGCATTTT
>TRBD1|many|TRBV28|TRBJ1-5
CASSFPPQGAKQPQHF
TGTGCCAGCAGTTTTCCCCCACAGGGGGCCAAGCAGCCCCAGCATTTT
>.|.|TRBV7-9|TRBJ2-1
CASSLSASRDEQFF
TGTGCCAGCAGCTTATCCGCCTCTCGGGATGAGCAGTTCTTC
>.|medium-sized|TRBV7-9|TRBJ2-1
CASSSRTAHNEQFF
TGTGCCAGCAGCTCAAGGACAGCCCACAATGAGCAGTTCTTC
>.|.|TRBV9|TRBJ2-3
CASSADTTDTQYF
TGTGCCAGCAGCGCAGACACCACAGATACGCAGTATTTT
>.|.|TRBV7-2|TRBJ2-7
CASSLDHPYEQYF
TGTGCCAGCAGCTTAGACCATCCCTACGAGCAGTACTTC
>.|many|TRBV7-2|TRBJ2-7
CASSLAPLGTYEQYF
TGTGCCAGCAGCTTAGCCCCCCTAGGCACCTACGAGCAGTACTTC
>TRBD1|few|TRBV24-1|TRBJ2-5
CATMRGPKTQYF
TGTGCCACCATGAGGGGGCCGAAGACCCAGTACTTC
>.|many|TRBV10-2|TRBJ2-3
CASSDRPGDTQYF
TGCGCCAGCAGTGATCGGCCGGGAGATACGCAGTATTTT
>.|.|TRBV4-3|TRBJ2-1
CASSQEGRVNEQFF
TGCGCCAGCAGCCAAGAGGGACGTGTCAATGAGCAGTTCTTC
>TRBD2|many|TRBV19|TRBJ2-3
CASTHRSSGATDTQYF
TGTGCCAGTACTCATCGGTCTAGCGGGGCGACAGATACGCAGTATTTT
>.|few|TRBV5-1|TRBJ2-1
CASSLQDLEQFF
TGCGCCAGCAGCTTGCAGGACCTTGAGCAGTTCTTC
>TRBD2|medium-sized|TRBV29-1|TRBJ2-5
CSVDLSWTSFLETQYF
TGCAGCGTTGACCTGTCGTGGACTAGCTTTTTGGAGACCCAGTACTTC
>.|.|TRBV7-9|TRBJ2-6
CAAEGSGANVLTF
TGTGCCGCAGAGGGCAGCGGGGCCAACGTCCTGACTTTC
>.|.|TRBV20-1|TRBJ1-1
CSARSGSTEAFF
TGCAGTGCTAGGTCCGGAAGCACTGAAGCTTTCTTT
>TRBD1|many|TRBV19|TRBJ1-5
CASKLQGSQPQHF
TGTGCCAGTAAGTTACAGGGGAGTCAGCCCCAGCATTTT
>.|many|TRBV3-1|TRBJ2-1
CASSQDLAVDEQFF
TGTGCCAGCAGCCAAGATCTGGCAGTAGATGAGCAGTTCTTC
>.|.|TRBV11-2|TRBJ2-6
CASRLLRGGANVLTF
TGTGCCAGCCGTTTACTAAGGGGTGGGGCCAACGTCCTGACTTTC
>.|many|TRBV15|TRBJ2-1
CATSRARPLDEQFF
TGTGCCACCAGCAGAGCACGGCCCCTAGATGAGCAGTTCTTC
>.|.|TRBV5-1|TRBJ1-1
CASSLAPDEVVSF
TGCGCCAGCAGCTTGGCCCCAGACGAGGTGGTATCCTTT